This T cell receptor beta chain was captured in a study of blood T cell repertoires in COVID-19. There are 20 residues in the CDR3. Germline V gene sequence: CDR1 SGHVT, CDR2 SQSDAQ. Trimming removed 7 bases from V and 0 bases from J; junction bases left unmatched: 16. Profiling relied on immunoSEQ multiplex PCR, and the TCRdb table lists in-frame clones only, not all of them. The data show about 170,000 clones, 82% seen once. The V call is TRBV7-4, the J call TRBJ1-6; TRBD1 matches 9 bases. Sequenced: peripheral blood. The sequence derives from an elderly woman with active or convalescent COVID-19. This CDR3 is CASTTPGWDRASSYNSPLHF. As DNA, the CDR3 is TGTGCCAGCACCACACCCGGCTGGGACAGGGCCAGCTCCTATAATTCACCCCTCCACTTT.